The 4 T cell receptor beta chains given below trace back to one sample, sequenced in a study of patients and donors after allogeneic stem cell transplantation. TCRdb called the RT-PCR reads again in MiXCR, with one record for every CDR3 protein. There are about 89,000 distinct CDR3 sequences in the sample; approximately 49% occur only once, and roughly three fifths lies in the top ten. Sequencing was performed on blood, either unsorted or a sorted T cell fraction (not recorded which). These receptors were taken from a human donor who was either an allogeneic HSCT recipient or a stem cell or donor lymphocyte infusion donor (not recorded which). It is not recorded whose cells these are; they may come from a transplant donor.

Points on this clonotype: Germline is not matched at one junction end, which may reflect a read error. This CDR3 reads CSARWTSGNYEQYF. For the CDR3, the DNA is TGCAGCGCTAGATGGACTAGCGGGAACTATGAGCAGTACTTC. The V and J genes are TRBV20-1 and TRBJ2-7; 12 bases align to TRBD2. Germline CDR1 DFQATT, CDR2 SNEGSKA (reference sequence). The CDR3 spans 14 residues.

The chain has TRBV29-1 and TRBJ2-7, with 7 bases aligning to TRBD2. The V gene's germline CDR1 is SQVTM and CDR2 ANQGSEA. V gave up 4 bases and J gave up 0 bases; unmatched junction bases: 9. This CDR3 has 15 amino acids. The CDR3 DNA reads as TGCAGCGTTGTCCCCCCTAGCGGACGCTCCTACGAGCAGTACTTC. This gives the protein CSVVPPSGRSYEQYF.

The chain is built from TRBV28 and TRBJ1-2; the D is unclear. From germline, CDR1 is MDHEN and CDR2 SYDVKM. The CDR3 sequence is 11 residues long. V lost 8 bases, J lost 8 bases, and 12 bases lay in between. CDR3 in amino acids: CASGSVKGYTF. CDR3 bases: TGTGCCAGCGGATCAGTCAAGGGCTACACCTTC.

The table lists this clonotype with a few counts. This chain uses TRBV7-2 with TRBJ1-2; D is unclear. V lost 1 base to trimming and J lost 4 bases, with 10 bases between them. CDR1 and CDR2 from the germline V gene are SGHTA and FQGNSA. This CDR3 is 14 amino acids long. Written as DNA, the CDR3 is TGTGCCAGCAGCTTAGGCCCGGAGTCCTATGGCTACACCTTC. Its protein product is CASSLGPESYGYTF.